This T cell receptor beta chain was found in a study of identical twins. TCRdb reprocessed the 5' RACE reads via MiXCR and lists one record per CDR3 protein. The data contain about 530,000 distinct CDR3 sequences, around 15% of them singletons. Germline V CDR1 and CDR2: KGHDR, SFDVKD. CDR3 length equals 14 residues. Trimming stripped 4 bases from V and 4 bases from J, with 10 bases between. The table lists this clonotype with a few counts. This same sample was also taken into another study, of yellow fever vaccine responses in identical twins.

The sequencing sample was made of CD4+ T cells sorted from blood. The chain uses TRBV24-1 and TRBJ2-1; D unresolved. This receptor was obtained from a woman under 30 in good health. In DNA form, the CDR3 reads TGTGCCACCAGTGACCCGGTTGGATACAATGAGCAGTTCTTC. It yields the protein CATSDPVGYNEQFF.